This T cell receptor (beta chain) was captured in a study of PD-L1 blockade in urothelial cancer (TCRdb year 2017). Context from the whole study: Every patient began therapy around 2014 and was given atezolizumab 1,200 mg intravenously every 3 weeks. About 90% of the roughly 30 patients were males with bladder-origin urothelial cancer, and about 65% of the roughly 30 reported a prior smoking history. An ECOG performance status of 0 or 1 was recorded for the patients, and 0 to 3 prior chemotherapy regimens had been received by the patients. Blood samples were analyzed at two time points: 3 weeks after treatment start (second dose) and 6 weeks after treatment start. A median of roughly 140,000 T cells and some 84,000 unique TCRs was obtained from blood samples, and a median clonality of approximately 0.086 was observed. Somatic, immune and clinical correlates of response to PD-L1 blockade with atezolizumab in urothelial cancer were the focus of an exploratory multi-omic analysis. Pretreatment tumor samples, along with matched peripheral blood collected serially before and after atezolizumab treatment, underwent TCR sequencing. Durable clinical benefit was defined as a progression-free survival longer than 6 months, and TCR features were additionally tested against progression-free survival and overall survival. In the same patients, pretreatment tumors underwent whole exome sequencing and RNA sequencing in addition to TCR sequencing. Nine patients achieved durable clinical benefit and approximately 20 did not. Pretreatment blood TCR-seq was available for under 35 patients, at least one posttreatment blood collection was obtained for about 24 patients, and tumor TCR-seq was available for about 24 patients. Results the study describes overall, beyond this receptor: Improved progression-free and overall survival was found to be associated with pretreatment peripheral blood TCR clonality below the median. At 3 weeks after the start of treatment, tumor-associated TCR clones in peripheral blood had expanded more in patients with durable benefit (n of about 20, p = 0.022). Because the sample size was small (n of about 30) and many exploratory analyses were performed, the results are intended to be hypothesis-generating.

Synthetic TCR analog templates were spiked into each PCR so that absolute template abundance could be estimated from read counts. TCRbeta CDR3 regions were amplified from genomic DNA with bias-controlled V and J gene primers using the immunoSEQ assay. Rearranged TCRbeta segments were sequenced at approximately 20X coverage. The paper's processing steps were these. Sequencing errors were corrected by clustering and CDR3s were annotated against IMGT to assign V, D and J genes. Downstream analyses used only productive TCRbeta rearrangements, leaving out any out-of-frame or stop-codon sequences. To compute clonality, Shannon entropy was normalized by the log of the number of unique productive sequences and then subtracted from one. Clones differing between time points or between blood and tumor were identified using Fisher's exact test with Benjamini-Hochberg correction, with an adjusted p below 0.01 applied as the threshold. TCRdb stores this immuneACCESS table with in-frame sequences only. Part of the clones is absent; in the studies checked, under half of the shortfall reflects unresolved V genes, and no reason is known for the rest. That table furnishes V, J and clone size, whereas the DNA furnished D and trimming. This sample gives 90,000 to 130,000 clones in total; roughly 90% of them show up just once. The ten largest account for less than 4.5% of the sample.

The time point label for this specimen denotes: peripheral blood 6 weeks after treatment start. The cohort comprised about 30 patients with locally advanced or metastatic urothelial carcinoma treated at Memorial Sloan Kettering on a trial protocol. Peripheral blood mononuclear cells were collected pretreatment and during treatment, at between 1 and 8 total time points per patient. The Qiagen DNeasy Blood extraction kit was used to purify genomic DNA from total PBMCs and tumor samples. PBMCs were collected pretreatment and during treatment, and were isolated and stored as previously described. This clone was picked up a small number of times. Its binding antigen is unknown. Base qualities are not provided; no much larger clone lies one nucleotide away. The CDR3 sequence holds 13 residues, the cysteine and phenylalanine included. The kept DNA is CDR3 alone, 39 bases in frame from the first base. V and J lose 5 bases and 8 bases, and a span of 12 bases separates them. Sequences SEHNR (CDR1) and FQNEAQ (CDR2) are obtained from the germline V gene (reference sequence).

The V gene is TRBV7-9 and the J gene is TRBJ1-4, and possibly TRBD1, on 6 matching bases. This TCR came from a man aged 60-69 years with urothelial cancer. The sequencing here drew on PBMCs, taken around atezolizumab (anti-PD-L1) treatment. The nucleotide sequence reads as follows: TGTGCCAGCAGCGCCGGGACAAACGAAAAACTGTTTTTT. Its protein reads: CASSAGTNEKLFF.